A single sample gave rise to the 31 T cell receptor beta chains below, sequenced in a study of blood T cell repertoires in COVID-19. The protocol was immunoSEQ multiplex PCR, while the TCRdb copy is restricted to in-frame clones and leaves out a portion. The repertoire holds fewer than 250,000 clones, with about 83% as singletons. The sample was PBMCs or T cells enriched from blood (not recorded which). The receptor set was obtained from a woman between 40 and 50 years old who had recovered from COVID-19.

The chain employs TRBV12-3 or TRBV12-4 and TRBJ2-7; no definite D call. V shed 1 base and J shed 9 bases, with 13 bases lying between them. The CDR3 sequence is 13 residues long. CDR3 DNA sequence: TGTGCCAGCAGTTTAGAATTGGGTTGGGCGCAGTACGTC. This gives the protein CASSLELGWAQYV.

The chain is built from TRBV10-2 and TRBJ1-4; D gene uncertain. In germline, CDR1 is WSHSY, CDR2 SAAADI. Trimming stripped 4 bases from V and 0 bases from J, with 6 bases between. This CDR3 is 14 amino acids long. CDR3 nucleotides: TGCGCCAGCAGTGTAGCTGCAACTAATGAAAAACTGTTTTTT. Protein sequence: CASSVAATNEKLFF.

The CDR3 coding sequence is TGTGCCAGCAACCGCCAGGGACAGGGAACTCTGCCCCAGCATTTT. Its translation is CASNRQGQGTLPQHF. This chain connects TRBV28 to TRBJ1-5, with 9 bases matching TRBD1. The trim removed 7 bases at V and 9 bases at J, leaving 13 bases unmatched. The CDR3 runs 15 residues. Germline lookup yields CDR1 MDHEN and CDR2 SYDVKM.

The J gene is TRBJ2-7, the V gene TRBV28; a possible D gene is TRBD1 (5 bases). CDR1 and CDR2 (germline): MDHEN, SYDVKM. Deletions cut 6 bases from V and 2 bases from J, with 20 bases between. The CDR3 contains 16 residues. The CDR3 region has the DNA TGTGCCAGCAGATCCCCCCGTACAGGTTTGACCTACGAGCAGTACTTC. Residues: CASRSPRTGLTYEQYF.

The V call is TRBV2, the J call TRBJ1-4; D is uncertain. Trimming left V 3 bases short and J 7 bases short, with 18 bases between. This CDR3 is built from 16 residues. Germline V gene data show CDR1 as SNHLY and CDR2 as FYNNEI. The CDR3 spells CASSEARLSGSEKLFF. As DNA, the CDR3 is TGTGCCAGCAGTGAGGCCCGACTCTCCGGCAGTGAAAAACTGTTTTTT. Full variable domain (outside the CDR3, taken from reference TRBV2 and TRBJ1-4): EPEVTQTPSHQVTQMGQEVILRCVPISNHLYFYWYRQILGQKVEFLVSFYNNEISEKSEIFDDQFSVERPDGSNFTLKIRSTKLEDSAMYFCASSEARLSGSEKLFFGSGTQLSVL.

Written as DNA, the CDR3 is TGTGCCAGCAGCTTTGATCGCCCCGGGCAGTACTTC. Protein sequence: CASSFDRPGQYF. The J gene is TRBJ2-7, the V gene TRBV7-9; D call uncertain. V gave up 3 bases and J gave up 9 bases, with 12 bases separating them. Germline assignment: CDR1 SEHNR and CDR2 FQNEAQ (reference sequence). This CDR3 contains 12 residues.

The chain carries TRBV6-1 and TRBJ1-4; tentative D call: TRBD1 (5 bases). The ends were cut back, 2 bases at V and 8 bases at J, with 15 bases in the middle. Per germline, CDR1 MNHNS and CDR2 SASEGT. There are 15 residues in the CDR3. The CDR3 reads CASSEYRLRGEKLFF. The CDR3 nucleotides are TGTGCCAGCAGTGAATACAGGCTACGGGGGGAAAAACTGTTTTTT.

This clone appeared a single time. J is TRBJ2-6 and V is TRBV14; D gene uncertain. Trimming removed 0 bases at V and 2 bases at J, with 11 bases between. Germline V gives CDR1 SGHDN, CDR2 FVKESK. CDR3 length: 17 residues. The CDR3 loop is CASSQESAVPGANVLTF. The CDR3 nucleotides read TGTGCCAGCAGCCAAGAATCTGCAGTCCCTGGGGCCAACGTCCTGACTTTC.

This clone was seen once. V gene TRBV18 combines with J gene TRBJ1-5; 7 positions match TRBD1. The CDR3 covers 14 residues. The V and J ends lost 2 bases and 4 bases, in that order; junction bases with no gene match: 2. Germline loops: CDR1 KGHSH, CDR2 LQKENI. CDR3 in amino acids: CASSPRGRNQPQHF. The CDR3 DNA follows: TGTGCCAGCTCACCAAGGGGGCGGAATCAGCCCCAGCATTTT.

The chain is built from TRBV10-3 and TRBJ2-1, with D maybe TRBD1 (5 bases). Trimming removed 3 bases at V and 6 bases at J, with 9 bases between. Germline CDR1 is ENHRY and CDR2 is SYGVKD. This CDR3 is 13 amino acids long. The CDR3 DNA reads TGTGCCATCAGTGAACCCGACAGCAATGAGCAGTTCTTC. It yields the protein CAISEPDSNEQFF.

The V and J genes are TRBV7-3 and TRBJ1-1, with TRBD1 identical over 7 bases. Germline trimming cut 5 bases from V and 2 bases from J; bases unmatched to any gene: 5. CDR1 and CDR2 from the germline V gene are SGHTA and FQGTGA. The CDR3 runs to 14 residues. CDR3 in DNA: TGTGCCAGCAGCCAACAGGGGCTAAACACTGAAGCTTTCTTT. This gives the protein CASSQQGLNTEAFF.

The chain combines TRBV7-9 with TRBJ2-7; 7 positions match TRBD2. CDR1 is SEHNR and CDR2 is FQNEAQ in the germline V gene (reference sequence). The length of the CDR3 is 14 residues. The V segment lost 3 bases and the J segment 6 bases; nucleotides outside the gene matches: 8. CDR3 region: CASSLGGSYSEQYV. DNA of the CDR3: TGTGCCAGCAGCTTGGGAGGGTCGTATTCCGAGCAGTACGTC.

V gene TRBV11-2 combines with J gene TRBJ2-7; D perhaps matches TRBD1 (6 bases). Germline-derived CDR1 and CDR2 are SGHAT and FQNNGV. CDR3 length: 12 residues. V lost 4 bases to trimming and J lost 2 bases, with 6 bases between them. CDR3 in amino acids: CASSWDTYEQYV. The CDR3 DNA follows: TGTGCCAGCAGCTGGGACACCTACGAGCAGTACGTC.

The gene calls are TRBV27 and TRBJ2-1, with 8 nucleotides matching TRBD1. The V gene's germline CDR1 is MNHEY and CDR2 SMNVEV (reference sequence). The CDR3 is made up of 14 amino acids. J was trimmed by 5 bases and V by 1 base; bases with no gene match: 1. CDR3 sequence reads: CASSLWTGNNEQFF. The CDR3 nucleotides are TGTGCCAGCAGTTTATGGACAGGGAACAATGAGCAGTTCTTC.

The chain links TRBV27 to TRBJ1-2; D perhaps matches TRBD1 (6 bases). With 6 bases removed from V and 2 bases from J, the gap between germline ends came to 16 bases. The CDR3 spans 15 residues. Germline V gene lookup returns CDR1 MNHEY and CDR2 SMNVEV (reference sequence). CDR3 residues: CASRAGTKGNYGYTF. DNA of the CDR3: TGTGCCAGCAGGGCCGGGACAAAGGGAAACTATGGCTACACCTTC.

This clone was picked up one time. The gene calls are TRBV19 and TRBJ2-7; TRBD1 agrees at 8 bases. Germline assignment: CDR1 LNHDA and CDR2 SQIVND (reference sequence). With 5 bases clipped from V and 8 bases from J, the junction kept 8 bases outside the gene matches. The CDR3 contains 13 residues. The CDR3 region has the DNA TGTGCCAGTAGTGAAGGACAGGGCCGACAGCAGTACTTC. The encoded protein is CASSEGQGRQQYF.

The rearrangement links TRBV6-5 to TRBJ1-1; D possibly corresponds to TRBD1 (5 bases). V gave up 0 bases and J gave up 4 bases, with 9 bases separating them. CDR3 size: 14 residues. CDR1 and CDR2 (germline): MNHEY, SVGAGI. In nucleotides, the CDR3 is TGTGCCAGCAGTTACTCGCGCGGGGGCACTGAAGCTTTCTTT. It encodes CASSYSRGGTEAFF.

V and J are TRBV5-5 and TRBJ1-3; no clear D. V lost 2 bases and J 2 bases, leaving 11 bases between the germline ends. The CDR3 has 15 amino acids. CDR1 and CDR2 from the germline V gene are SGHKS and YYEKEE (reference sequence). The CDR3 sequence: CASSFSIAAGNTIYF. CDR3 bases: TGTGCCAGCAGCTTTAGTATAGCCGCTGGAAACACCATATATTTT.

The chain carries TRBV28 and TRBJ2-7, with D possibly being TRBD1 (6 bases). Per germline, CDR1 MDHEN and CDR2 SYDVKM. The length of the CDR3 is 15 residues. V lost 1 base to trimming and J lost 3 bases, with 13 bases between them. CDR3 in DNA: TGTGCCAGCAGTTTATCCCCAGGGGCAGGCTACGAGCAGTACTTC. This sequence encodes CASSLSPGAGYEQYF.

CDR3 DNA: TGTGCCAGCAGCTTAATCTCCCATGGCTACACCTTC. Translation gives CASSLISHGYTF. The V gene is TRBV7-9, the J gene TRBJ1-2; D not certain. CDR3 size: 12 residues. V lost 2 bases to trimming and J lost 6 bases, with 7 bases between them. Looked up from germline, CDR1 is SEHNR and CDR2 is FQNEAQ (reference sequence).

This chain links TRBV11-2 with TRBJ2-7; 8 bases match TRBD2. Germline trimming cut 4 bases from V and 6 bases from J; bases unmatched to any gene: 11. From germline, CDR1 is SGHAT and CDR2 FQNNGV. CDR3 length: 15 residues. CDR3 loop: CASSSPRTGGGEQYF. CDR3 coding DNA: TGTGCCAGCAGCTCCCCCCGGACGGGAGGGGGCGAGCAGTACTTC.

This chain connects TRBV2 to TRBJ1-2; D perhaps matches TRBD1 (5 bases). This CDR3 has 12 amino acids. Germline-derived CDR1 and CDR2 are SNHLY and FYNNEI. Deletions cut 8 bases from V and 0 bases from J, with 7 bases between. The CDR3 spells CASGATNYGYTF. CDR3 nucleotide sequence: TGTGCCAGCGGGGCCACTAACTATGGCTACACCTTC.

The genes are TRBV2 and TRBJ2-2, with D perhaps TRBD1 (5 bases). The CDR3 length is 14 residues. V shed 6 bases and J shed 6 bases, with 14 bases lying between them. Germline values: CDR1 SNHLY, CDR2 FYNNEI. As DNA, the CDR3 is TGTGCCAGCAGATCGGCAGGGTCCTCCGGGGAGCTGTTTTTT. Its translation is CASRSAGSSGELFF.

The DNA of the CDR3 is TGTGCCAGCAGTCCCTTGGACAGGGGGTTTAATGAAAAACTGTTTTTT. This encodes CASSPLDRGFNEKLFF. The rearrangement links TRBV27 to TRBJ1-4; 10 nucleotides align to TRBD1. J gave up 4 bases and V 5 bases, and 7 bases lay outside the gene matches. Germline V gene sequence: CDR1 MNHEY, CDR2 SMNVEV (reference sequence). The CDR3 consists of 16 residues. Looking up the rest from reference TRBV27 and TRBJ1-4 gives the full variable domain: EAQVTQNPRYLITVTGKKLTVTCSQNMNHEYMSWYRQDPGLGLRQIYYSMNVEVTDKGDVPEGYKVSRKEKRNFPLILESPSPNQTSLYFCASSPLDRGFNEKLFFGSGTQLSVL.

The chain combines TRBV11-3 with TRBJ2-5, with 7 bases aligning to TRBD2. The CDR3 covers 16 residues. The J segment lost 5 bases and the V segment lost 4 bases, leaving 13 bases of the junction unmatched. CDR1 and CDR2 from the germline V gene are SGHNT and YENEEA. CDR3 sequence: CASSSRLAGPGETQYF. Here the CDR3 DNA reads TGTGCCAGCAGCTCCCGCTTAGCGGGCCCGGGGGAGACCCAGTACTTC.

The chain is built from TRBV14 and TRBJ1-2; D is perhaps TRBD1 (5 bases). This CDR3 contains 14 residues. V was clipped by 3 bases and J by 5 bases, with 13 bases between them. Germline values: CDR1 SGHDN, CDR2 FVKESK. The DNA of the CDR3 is TGTGCCAGCAGCCATATAGACAGTGGGTATGGCTACACCTTC. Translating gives CASSHIDSGYGYTF.

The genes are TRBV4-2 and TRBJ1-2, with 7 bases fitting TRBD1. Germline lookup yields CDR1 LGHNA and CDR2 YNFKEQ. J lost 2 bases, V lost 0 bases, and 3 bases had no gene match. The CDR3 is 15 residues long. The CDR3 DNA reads TGTGCCAGCAGCCAAGATACAGGGGACAACTATGGCTACACCTTC. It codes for CASSQDTGDNYGYTF.

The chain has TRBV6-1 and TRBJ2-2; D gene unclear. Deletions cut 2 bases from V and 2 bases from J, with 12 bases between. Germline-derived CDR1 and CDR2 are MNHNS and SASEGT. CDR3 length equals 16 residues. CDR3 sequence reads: CASSEPRSVNTGELFF. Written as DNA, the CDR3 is TGTGCCAGCAGTGAACCCCGGAGCGTAAACACCGGGGAGCTGTTTTTT.

CDR3 sequence: CASSLNQGGTTDTQYF. The DNA of the CDR3 is TGTGCCAGCAGCTTAAATCAAGGGGGTACCACAGATACGCAGTATTTT. This chain joins TRBV7-3 and TRBJ2-3; TRBD1 is a possible D gene (6 bases). From germline, CDR1 is SGHTA and CDR2 FQGTGA. The CDR3 contains 16 residues. V lost 1 base and J 2 bases, leaving 13 bases between the germline ends.

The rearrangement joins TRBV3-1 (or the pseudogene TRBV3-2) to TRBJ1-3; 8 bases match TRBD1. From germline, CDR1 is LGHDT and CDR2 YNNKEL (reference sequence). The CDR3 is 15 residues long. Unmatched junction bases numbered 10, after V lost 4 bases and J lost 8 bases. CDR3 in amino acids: CASSRRDRLEDTIYF. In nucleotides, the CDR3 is TGTGCCAGCAGCCGTAGGGACAGGCTGGAGGACACCATATATTTT.

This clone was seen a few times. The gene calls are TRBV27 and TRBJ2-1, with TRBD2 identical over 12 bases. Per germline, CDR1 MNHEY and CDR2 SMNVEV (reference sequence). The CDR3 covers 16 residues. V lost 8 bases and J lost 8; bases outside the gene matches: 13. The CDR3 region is CASSPTSGGEGDEQFF. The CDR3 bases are TGTGCCAGCTCCCCGACTAGCGGGGGAGAGGGGGATGAGCAGTTCTTC.